This TCR beta chain was profiled in a study of vaccination and CD4 T cells after COVID-19. Study information: The makeup of the convalescents was six males and four females, two of them Hispanic. For post-vaccine samples, collection took place a median roughly 72 days after dose two, ranging from 14 to 241.

Comment on this clonotype: Antigen: not known.

Points from the study as a whole: Analysis of convalescent patients found that 304 of 307 vaccine-specific clones were spike mono-reactive.

Germline-derived CDR1 and CDR2 are MNHEY and SVGEGT. This CDR3 contains 16 residues. The V and J ends lost 8 bases and 1 base, in that order; junction bases with no gene match: 9. The study sequenced cultured CD4+ T cell DNA using the Oncomine TCR Beta short-read assay. A single record per CDR3 protein comes from TCRdb applying MiXCR to the PCR reads. This table has 15,000 to 20,000 distinct CDR3 sequences, 45% to 55% appearing once. Treatment described: roughly ten-day PBMC culture with coronavirus spike peptide pools or control peptides (ViraFEST assay). Sample: CD4+ T cells from blood, cultured in vitro. The chain carries TRBV6-2 or TRBV6-3 and TRBJ2-1, with TRBD2 matching 9 bases. The clonotype originates from a human donor who had recovered from COVID-19. Here the CDR3 reads CASFTGLASSYNEQFF. The CDR3 nucleotides are TGTGCCAGCTTCACCGGACTAGCGTCATCCTACAATGAGCAGTTCTTC.